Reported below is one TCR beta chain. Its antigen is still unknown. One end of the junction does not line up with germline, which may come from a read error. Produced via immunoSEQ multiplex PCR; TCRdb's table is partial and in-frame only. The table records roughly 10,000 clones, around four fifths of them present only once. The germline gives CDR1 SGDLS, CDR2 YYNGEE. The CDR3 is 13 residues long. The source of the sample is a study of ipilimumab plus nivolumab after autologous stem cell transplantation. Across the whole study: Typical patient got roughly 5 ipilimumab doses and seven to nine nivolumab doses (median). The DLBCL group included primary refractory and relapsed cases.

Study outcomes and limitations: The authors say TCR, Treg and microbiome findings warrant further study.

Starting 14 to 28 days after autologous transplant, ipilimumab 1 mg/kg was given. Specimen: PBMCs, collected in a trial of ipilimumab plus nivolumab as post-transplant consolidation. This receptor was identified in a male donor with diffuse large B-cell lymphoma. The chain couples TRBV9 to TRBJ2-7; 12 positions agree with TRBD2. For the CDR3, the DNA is TGTGCCAGCAGCGTAGGGCTAGCGGGGGGGGAACTCTTC. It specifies CASSVGLAGGELF.